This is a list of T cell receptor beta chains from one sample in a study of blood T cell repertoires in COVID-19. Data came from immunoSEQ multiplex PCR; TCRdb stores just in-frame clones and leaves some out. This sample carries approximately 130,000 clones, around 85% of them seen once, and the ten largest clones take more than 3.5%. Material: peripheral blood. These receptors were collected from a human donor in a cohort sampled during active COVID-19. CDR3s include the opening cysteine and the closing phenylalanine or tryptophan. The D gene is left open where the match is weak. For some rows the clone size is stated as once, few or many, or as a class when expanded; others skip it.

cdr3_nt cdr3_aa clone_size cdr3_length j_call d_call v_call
TGCAGCGTTGAAGTGGCCAGTTCCACGCTGAAAGACACAGATACGCAGTATTTT CSVEVASSTLKDTDTQYF once 18 TRBJ2-3 - TRBV29-1
TGCGCCAGCGAGGCTCAGGGGCCACTAGCGGGAGTACCCGGGGAGCTGTTTTTT CASEAQGPLAGVPGELFF few 18 TRBJ2-2 TRBD2 TRBV5-1
TGTGCCAGCAGTTTATCGAACCCGAGGAACACTGAAGCTTTCTTT CASSLSNPRNTEAFF - 15 TRBJ1-1 - TRBV27
TGTGCCAGCAGCTTAGAGGACATCGACTACGAGCAGTACTTC CASSLEDIDYEQYF - 14 TRBJ2-7 - TRBV7-2
TGTGCCAGCAGTTTATATCGGACTAGCTCAGAGACCCAGTACTTC CASSLYRTSSETQYF - 15 TRBJ2-5 TRBD2 TRBV28
TGTGCCAGCAGCCGCCGGGGGACAGGGTACTACGAGCAGTACTTC CASSRRGTGYYEQYF - 15 TRBJ2-7 TRBD1 TRBV28
TGTGCCAGCAGCCACCGACTGCCCTCACTTAGCACAGATACGCAGTATTTT CASSHRLPSLSTDTQYF - 17 TRBJ2-3 - TRBV3-1/TRBV3-2
TGTGCCAGCAGCCTCAGGGGATTGGGGGGCTACACCTTC CASSLRGLGGYTF - 13 TRBJ1-2 - TRBV6-5
TGTGCCAGCAGCTCCTACCCCCGGGACAGACAAGATAACTATGGCTACACCTTC CASSSYPRDRQDNYGYTF - 18 TRBJ1-2 TRBD1 TRBV11-2
TGTGCCAGCAGCCCCACTAGCGGGGTCACAGATACGCAGTATTTT CASSPTSGVTDTQYF - 15 TRBJ2-3 TRBD2 TRBV5-4
TGTGCCAGCAGCCATTCGGGTTTTAATTCACCCCTCCACTTT CASSHSGFNSPLHF - 14 TRBJ1-6 - TRBV14
TGTGCCAGCAGCCCAGCGGGCCAGAACTATGGCTACACCTTC CASSPAGQNYGYTF - 14 TRBJ1-2 - TRBV9
TGTGCCAGCAGCTTATTGGCGGGGGTAGATACGCAGTATTTT CASSLLAGVDTQYF - 14 TRBJ2-3 TRBD2 TRBV11-2
TGTGCCAGTAGTATAGCGAGGGATCAGCCCCAGCATTTT CASSIARDQPQHF - 13 TRBJ1-5 - TRBV19
TGCGCCAGCAGCTTGGGTCCCTCCGGCACCGGGGAGCTGTTTTTT CASSLGPSGTGELFF - 15 TRBJ2-2 - TRBV5-1
TGTGCTAGTGGTCTGTATCAGGGGGTGGCCACTGAAGCTTTCTTT CASGLYQGVATEAFF - 15 TRBJ1-1 TRBD1 TRBV12-5
TGCGCCAGCAGCTTGTCGGGACAGTGGGCCCTTCGGGAAAAACTGTTTTTT CASSLSGQWALREKLFF - 17 TRBJ1-4 TRBD1 TRBV5-1
TGTGCCAGCAGCCGGGGAGAGACCCAGTACTTC CASSRGETQYF - 11 TRBJ2-5 - TRBV11-3
TGTGCCAGCAGCTTGTCCACATTGAACACTGAAGCTTTCTTT CASSLSTLNTEAFF - 14 TRBJ1-1 - TRBV5-4
TGTGCCAGCTCACCAAGCAGCCATCAGGGCTATGGCTACACCTTC CASSPSSHQGYGYTF - 15 TRBJ1-2 - TRBV18
TGTGCCATCACCACTGGAAACACCATATATTTT CAITTGNTIYF - 11 TRBJ1-3 - TRBV10-3
TGCGCCAGCAGCCAAGATCCCACAGGGGACGCTTTCTTT CASSQDPTGDAFF - 13 TRBJ1-1 TRBD1 TRBV4-3
TGTGCCAGCACCCCACAGGGGTGGTACTATGGCTACACCTTC CASTPQGWYYGYTF - 14 TRBJ1-2 TRBD1 TRBV25-1
TGTGCCAGCAGCTGGGGACTAGCTGAAGAGACCCAGTACTTC CASSWGLAEETQYF - 14 TRBJ2-5 TRBD2 TRBV7-2
TGCGCCAGCAGCCAAGTGGGCAGGTTGAACACTGAAGCTTTCTTT CASSQVGRLNTEAFF few 15 TRBJ1-1 - TRBV4-1
TGTGCCAGTCGGACTAGCGGAAACACCGGGGAGCTGTTTTTT CASRTSGNTGELFF once 14 TRBJ2-2 TRBD2 TRBV19
TGTGCCTGGGATGGAGGGAGTCATCAGCCCCAGCATTTT CAWDGGSHQPQHF - 13 TRBJ1-5 - TRBV30
TGTGCCACCAGCAGCGACTGGAGCAATCAGCCCCAGCATTTT CATSSDWSNQPQHF - 14 TRBJ1-5 - TRBV15
TGTGCCAGCAGCTCCGGGCGGTCGGCGGGCCCCCAAGAGACCCAGTACTTC CASSSGRSAGPQETQYF few 17 TRBJ2-5 - TRBV5-4
TGTGCCAGCTCACCAATAGGAGGTTTTAACACCGGGGAGCTGTTTTTT CASSPIGGFNTGELFF - 16 TRBJ2-2 - TRBV18
TGTGCCAGCAGCTTAGATCGGGGGGACACAGATACGCAGTATTTT CASSLDRGDTDTQYF - 15 TRBJ2-3 TRBD2 TRBV7-2
TGTGCCAGCAGCTTAACAGCAAGAAACACTGAAGCTTTCTTT CASSLTARNTEAFF - 14 TRBJ1-1 - TRBV7-3
TGCAGCGTTGAAGTGAGGGGGCTTGGCGGCTACACCTTC CSVEVRGLGGYTF - 13 TRBJ1-2 TRBD1 TRBV29-1